The 12 T cell receptor beta chains in this list originate from one sample, sequenced in a study of Tregs in tolerant kidney transplant recipients. Related graft donors supplied nonmyeloablative bone marrow transplants, and mixed chimerism was transient. Clones were read by immunoSEQ multiplex PCR, and TCRdb kept only the in-frame ones, dropping some. The sample includes around 86,000 clones, more than 85% of them seen just once. Specimen: CD4+ T cells from blood (PBMCs), collected 24 months after the transplant. These receptors all come from a human patient who received a combined kidney and bone marrow transplant. The graft donor may be the source of some T cells.

The chain recombines TRBV4-1 with TRBJ2-7; a possible D gene is TRBD2 (6 bases). Trimming pared 1 base from V and 3 bases from J, leaving 16 bases between. The CDR3 extends over 16 amino acids. Germline assignment: CDR1 MGHRA and CDR2 YSYEKL. This CDR3 is CASSQGVGGGFYEQYF. CDR3 nucleotides: TGCGCCAGCAGCCAAGGCGTCGGTGGGGGGTTCTACGAGCAGTACTTC.

This clone was seen only once. This chain links TRBV5-1 with TRBJ2-3, with a tentative D call TRBD1 (5 bases). The CDR3 contains 13 residues. Germline V gives CDR1 SGHRS, CDR2 YFSETQ. Trimming removed 4 bases at V and 2 bases at J, with 8 bases between. For the CDR3, the DNA is TGCGCCAGCAGCGCGGACAACACAGATACGCAGTATTTT. Amino acids: CASSADNTDTQYF.

The V call is TRBV18, the J call TRBJ2-2, with 7 bases fitting TRBD1. V lost 3 bases to trimming and J lost 5 bases; unmatched junction nucleotides: 3. This CDR3 spans 14 amino acids. Germline loops: CDR1 KGHSH, CDR2 LQKENI. The CDR3 DNA is TGTGCCAGCTCACCGAGGGGGCAGACCGGGGAGCTGTTTTTT. Translated, it gives CASSPRGQTGELFF.

The CDR3, as DNA: TGTGCCAGCAGCTTGGCCAAGCTGAACACAGATACGCAGTATTTT. Protein: CASSLAKLNTDTQYF. The chain carries TRBV5-4 and TRBJ2-3; D is ambiguous. V lost 0 bases to trimming and J lost 2 bases, with 10 bases between them. CDR1 SGHNT and CDR2 YYREEE come from the germline V gene (reference sequence). The CDR3 runs 15 residues.

J is TRBJ2-7 and V is TRBV11-1; 9 nucleotides agree with TRBD1. Germline-derived CDR1 and CDR2 are SGHAT and FQDESV (reference sequence). Trimming at V came to 5 bases and at J to 4 bases, leaving 6 bases not matched to a gene. This CDR3 is built from 14 residues. CDR3 in DNA: TGTGCCAGCAGCGTGGGACAGGGCGGGTACGAGCAGTACTTC. It codes for CASSVGQGGYEQYF.

This clone was picked up a small number of times. The chain links TRBV5-4 to TRBJ1-3; 7 bases agree with TRBD1. V was pared by 1 base and J by 0 bases, with 10 bases of the junction left unmatched. The CDR3 extends over 18 amino acids. The germline V gene encodes CDR1 SGHNT and CDR2 YYREEE (reference sequence). Written as DNA, the CDR3 is TGTGCCAGCAGCTTGAGAGGGGACAGAGACCTCTCTGGAAACACCATATATTTT. Translated, it gives CASSLRGDRDLSGNTIYF.

J is TRBJ2-7 and V is TRBV28; 9 bases match TRBD1. V gave up 6 bases and J gave up 2 bases; unmatched junction bases: 5. Germline V gene sequence: CDR1 MDHEN, CDR2 SYDVKM. There are 14 residues in the CDR3. The CDR3 is CASSRTGETYEQYF. In DNA form, the CDR3 reads TGTGCCAGCAGCAGGACAGGGGAAACCTACGAGCAGTACTTC.

With regard to this clone: One end of the junction fails to match germline, which may point to a read error. Other nucleotide sequences in the sample specify the same CDR3. The chain links TRBV7-2 to TRBJ1-6; D gene ambiguous. Germline V gene data show CDR1 as SGHTA and CDR2 as FQGNSA. This CDR3 comprises 16 residues. The CDR3 region has the DNA TGTGCCAGCAGCTTCCGACCAGAGGTCTATAATTCCCCCCTCCACTTT. Residues: CASSFRPEVYNSPLHF.

This clone was seen just once. The rearrangement links TRBV10-3 to TRBJ2-5, with 10 bases identical to TRBD2. This CDR3 has 15 amino acids. Trimming cost V 3 bases and J 2 bases; bases outside gene matches: 3. Germline CDR1 reads ENHRY; CDR2 reads SYGVKD. DNA of the CDR3: TGTGCCATCAGTGATCAACTAGCGGGACAAGAGACCCAGTACTTC. Protein: CAISDQLAGQETQYF.

V usage is TRBV19 and J usage is TRBJ2-2; 9 bases map to TRBD1. Germline V gene lookup returns CDR1 LNHDA and CDR2 SQIVND (reference sequence). This CDR3 spans 15 amino acids. Unmatched junction bases numbered 9, after V lost 8 bases and J lost 5 bases. The DNA for the CDR3 is TGTGCCAGTCAAACCGGGACAGGGCGGACCGGGGAGCTGTTTTTT. Translated, it gives CASQTGTGRTGELFF.

The rearrangement joins TRBV4-2 to TRBJ2-7; no clear D gene. CDR1 is LGHNA and CDR2 is YNFKEQ in the germline V gene. Trimming left V 1 base short and J 3 bases short, with 10 bases between. This CDR3 comprises 14 residues. CDR3 in amino acids: CASSQAGSFYEQYF. The DNA for the CDR3 is TGTGCCAGCAGCCAAGCCGGGTCCTTCTACGAGCAGTACTTC.

The chain is built from TRBV18 and TRBJ2-3; 8 bases match TRBD1. The CDR3 runs to 15 residues. Germline V gene data show CDR1 as KGHSH and CDR2 as LQKENI. V dropped 3 bases and J dropped 0; count of bases not matched to a gene: 2. Here the CDR3 reads CASSPGTGSTDTQYF. For the CDR3, the DNA is TGTGCCAGCTCACCCGGGACAGGAAGCACAGATACGCAGTATTTT.